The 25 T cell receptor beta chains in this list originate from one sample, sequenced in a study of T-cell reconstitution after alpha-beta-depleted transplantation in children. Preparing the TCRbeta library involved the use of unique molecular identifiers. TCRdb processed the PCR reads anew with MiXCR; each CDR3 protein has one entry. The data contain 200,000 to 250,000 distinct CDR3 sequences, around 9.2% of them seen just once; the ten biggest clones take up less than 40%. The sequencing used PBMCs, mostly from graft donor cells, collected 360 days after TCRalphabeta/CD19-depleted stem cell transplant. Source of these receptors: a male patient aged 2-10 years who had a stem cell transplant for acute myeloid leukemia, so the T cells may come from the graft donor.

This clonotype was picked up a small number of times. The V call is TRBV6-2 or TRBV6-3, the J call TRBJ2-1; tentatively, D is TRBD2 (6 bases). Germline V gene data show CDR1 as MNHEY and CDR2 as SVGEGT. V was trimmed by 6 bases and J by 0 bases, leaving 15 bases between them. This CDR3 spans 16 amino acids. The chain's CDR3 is CASRPGLRFSYNEQFF. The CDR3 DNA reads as TGTGCCAGCAGGCCGGGACTTCGCTTCTCCTACAATGAGCAGTTCTTC.

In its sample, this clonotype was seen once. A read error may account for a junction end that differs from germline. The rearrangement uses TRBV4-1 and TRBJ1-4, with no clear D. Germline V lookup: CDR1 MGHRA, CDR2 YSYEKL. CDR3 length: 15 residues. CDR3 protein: CASRQEPATNEKLFF. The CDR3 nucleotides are TGCGCCAGCAGACAAGAACCTGCAACTAATGAAAAACTGTTTTTT.

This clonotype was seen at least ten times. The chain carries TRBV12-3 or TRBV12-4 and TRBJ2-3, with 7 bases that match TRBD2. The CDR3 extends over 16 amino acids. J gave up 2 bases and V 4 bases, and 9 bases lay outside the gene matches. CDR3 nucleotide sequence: TGTGCCAGCAGTTGGAGACTAGCCGCCCCCACAGATACGCAGTATTTT. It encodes CASSWRLAAPTDTQYF.

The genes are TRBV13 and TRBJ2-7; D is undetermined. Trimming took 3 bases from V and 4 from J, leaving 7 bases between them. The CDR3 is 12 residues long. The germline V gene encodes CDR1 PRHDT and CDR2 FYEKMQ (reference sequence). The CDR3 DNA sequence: TGTGCCAGCAGCTTTCGACATTACGAGCAGTACGTC. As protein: CASSFRHYEQYV.

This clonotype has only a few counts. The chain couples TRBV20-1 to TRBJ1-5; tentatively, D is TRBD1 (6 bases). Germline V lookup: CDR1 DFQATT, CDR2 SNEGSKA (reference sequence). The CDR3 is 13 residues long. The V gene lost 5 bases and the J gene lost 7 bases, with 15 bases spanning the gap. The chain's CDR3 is CSAGRGQDQPQHF. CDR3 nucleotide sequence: TGCAGTGCTGGACGGGGGCAAGACCAGCCCCAGCATTTT.

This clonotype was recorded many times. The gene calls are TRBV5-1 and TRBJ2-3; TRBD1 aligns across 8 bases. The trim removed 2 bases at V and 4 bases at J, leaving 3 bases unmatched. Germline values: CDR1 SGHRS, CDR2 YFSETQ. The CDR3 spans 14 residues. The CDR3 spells CASSFGQGPDTQYF. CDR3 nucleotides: TGCGCCAGCAGCTTCGGACAGGGTCCAGATACGCAGTATTTT.

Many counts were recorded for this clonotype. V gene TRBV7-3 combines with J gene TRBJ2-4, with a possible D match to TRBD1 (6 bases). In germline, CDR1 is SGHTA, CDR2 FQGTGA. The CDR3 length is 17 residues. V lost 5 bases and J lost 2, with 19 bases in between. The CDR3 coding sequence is TGTGCCAGCAGCCCCTCCGGCAGGGGAGCCCCCAAAAACATTCAGTACTTC. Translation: CASSPSGRGAPKNIQYF.

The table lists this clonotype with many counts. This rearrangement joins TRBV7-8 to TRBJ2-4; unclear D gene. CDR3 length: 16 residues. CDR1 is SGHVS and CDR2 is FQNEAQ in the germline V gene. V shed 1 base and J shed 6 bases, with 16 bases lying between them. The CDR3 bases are TGTGCCAGCAGCTTAGAGGCAGGTCCTGGGTTAAACATTCAGTACTTC. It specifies CASSLEAGPGLNIQYF.

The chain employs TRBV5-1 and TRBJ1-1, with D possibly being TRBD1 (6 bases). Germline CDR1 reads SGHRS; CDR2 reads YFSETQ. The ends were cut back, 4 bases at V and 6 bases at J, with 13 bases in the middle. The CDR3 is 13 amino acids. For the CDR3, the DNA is TGCGCCAGCAGCCCTGGACAGCGCGCTGAAGCTTTCTTT. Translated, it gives CASSPGQRAEAFF.

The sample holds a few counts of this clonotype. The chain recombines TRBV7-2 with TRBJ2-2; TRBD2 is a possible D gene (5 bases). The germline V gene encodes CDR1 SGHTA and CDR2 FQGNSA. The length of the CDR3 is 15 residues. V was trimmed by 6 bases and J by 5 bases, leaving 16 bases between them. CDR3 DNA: TGTGCCAGCAGTTCCGACGGACTCCTTACCGGGGAGCTGTTTTTT. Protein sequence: CASSSDGLLTGELFF.

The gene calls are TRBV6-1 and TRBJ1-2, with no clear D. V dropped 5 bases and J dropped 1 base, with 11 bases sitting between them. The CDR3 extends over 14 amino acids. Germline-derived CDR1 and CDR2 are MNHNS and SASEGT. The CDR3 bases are TGTGCCAGCAGTAAGGCTAGGCATAACTATGGCTACACCTTC. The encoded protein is CASSKARHNYGYTF.

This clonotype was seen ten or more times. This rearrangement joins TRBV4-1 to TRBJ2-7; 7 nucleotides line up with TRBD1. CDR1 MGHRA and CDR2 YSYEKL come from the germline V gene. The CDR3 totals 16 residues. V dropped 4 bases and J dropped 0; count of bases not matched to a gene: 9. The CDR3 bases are TGCGCCAGCAGCCCTAGCCTGACAGGGCTCTCCTACGAGCAGTACTTC. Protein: CASSPSLTGLSYEQYF.

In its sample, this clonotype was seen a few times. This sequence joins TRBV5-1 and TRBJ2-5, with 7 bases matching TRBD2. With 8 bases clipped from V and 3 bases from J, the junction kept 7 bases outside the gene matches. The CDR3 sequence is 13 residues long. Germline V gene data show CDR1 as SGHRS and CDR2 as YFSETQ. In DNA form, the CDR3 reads TGCGCCAGTAGGGACTACTCAAAAGAGACCCAGTACTTC. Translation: CASRDYSKETQYF.

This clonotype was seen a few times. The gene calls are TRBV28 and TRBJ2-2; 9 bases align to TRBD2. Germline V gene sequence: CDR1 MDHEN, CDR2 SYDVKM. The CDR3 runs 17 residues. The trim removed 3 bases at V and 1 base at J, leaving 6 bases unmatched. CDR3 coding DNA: TGTGCCAGCAGTTTGGGGCTAGCGGGGCTGAACACCGGGGAGCTGTTTTTT. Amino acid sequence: CASSLGLAGLNTGELFF.

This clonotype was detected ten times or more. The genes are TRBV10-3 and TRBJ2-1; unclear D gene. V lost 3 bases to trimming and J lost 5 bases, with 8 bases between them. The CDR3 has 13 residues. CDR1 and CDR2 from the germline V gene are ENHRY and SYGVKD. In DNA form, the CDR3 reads TGTGCCATCAGTGATCGGGCGGACAATGAGCAGTTCTTC. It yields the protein CAISDRADNEQFF.

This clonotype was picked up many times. CDR3 sequence: CSVGVSTGNTIYF. CDR3 in DNA: TGCAGCGTTGGTGTCAGCACAGGAAACACCATATATTTT. The chain recombines TRBV29-1 with TRBJ1-3; unclear D gene. The germline V gene encodes CDR1 SQVTM and CDR2 ANQGSEA. Trimming took off 4 bases at V and 4 bases at J, with 11 bases between the two ends. The CDR3 consists of 13 residues. Together with reference TRBV29-1 and TRBJ1-3, the CDR3 gives the full variable domain: SAVISQKPSRDICQRGTSLTIQCQVDSQVTMMFWYRQQPGQSLTLIATANQGSEATYESGFVIDKFPISRPNLTFSTLTVSNMSPEDSSIYLCSVGVSTGNTIYFGEGSWLTVV.

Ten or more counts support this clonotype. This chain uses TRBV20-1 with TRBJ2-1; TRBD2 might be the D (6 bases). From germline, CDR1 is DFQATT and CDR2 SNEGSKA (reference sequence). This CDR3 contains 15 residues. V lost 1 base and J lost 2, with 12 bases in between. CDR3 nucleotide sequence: TGCAGTGCTAGAGGGGGCGGGATCGCCTACAATGAGCAGTTCTTC. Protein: CSARGGGIAYNEQFF.

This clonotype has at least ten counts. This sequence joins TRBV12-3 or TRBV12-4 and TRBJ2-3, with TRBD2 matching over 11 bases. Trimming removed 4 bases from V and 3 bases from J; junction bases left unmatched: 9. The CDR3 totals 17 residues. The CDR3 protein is CASSSLAGVLRTDTQYF. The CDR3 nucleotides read TGTGCCAGCAGTTCACTAGCGGGAGTTCTACGGACAGATACGCAGTATTTT.

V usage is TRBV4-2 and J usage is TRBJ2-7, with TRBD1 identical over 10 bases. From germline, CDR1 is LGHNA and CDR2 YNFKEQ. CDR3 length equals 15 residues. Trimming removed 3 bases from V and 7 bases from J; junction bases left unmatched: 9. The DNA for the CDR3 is TGTGCCAGCAGCCAGTCGACAGGGGGCGCGTTGGAGCAGTACTTC. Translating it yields CASSQSTGGALEQYF.

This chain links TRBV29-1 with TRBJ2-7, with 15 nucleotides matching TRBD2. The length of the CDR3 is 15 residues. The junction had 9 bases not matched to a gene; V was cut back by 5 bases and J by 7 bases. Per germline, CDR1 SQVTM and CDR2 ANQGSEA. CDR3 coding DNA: TGCAGCGTTAAGGGGACTAGCGGGGGGCTTGAAGAGCAGTACGTC. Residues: CSVKGTSGGLEEQYV.

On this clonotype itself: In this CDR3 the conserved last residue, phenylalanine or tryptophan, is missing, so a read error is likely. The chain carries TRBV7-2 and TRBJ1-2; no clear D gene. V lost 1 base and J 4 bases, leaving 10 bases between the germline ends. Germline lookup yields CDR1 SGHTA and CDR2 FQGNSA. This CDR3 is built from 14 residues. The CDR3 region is CASSLDREAYGYTY. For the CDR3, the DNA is TGTGCCAGCAGCTTAGACCGGGAAGCCTATGGCTACACCTAC.

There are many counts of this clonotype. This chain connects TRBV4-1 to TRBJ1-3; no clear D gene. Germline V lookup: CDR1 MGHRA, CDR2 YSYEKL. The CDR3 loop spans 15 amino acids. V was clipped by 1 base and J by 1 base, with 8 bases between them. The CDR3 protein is CASSQVVHSGNTIYF. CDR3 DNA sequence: TGCGCCAGCAGCCAAGTTGTACATTCTGGAAACACCATATATTTT.

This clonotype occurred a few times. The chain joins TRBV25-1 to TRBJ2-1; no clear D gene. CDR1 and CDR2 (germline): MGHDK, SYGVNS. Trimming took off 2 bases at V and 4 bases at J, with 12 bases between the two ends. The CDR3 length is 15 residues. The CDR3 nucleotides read TGTGCCAGCAGTGAACCTGAGATCGGATACAATGAGCAGTTCTTC. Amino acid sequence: CASSEPEIGYNEQFF.

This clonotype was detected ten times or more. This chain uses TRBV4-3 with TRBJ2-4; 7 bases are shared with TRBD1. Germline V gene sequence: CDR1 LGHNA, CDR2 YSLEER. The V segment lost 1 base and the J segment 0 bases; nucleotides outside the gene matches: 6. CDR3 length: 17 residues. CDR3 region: CASSQVGQALAKNIQYF. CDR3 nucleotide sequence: TGCGCCAGCAGCCAAGTAGGACAGGCTTTAGCCAAAAACATTCAGTACTTC.

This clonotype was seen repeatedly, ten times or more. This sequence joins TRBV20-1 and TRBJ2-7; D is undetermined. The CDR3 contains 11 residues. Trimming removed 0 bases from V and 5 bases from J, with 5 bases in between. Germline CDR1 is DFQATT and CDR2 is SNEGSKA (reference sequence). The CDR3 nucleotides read TGCAGTGCTAGAGAGAAAAACGAGCAGTACTTC. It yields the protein CSAREKNEQYF.